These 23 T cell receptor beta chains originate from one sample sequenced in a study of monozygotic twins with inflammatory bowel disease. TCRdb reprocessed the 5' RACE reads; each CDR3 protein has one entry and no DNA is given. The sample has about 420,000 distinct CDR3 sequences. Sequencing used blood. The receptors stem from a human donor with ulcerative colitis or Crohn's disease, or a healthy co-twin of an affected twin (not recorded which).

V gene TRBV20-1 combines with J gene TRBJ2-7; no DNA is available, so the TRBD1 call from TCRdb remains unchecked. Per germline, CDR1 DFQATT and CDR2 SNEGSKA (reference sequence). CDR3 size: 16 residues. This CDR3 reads CSARDRGGGRTYEQYF.

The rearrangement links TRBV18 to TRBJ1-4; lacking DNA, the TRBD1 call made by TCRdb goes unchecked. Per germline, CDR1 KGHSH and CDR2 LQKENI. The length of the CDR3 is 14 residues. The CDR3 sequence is CATRRPGEGEKLFF.

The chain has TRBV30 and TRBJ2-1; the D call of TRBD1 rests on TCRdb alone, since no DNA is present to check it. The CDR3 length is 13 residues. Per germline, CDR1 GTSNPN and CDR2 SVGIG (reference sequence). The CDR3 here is CAWRRDRYNEQFF.

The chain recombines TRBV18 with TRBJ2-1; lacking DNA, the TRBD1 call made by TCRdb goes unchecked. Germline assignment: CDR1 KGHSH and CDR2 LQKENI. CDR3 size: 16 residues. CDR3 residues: CASSPFQGSSYNEQFF.

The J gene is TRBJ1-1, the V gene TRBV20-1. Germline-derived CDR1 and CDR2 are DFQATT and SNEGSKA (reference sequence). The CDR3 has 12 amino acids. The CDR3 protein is CSASRENTEAFF.

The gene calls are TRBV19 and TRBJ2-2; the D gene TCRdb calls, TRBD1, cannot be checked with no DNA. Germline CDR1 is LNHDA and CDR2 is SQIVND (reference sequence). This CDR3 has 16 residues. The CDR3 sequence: CASSLGTGRINGELFF.

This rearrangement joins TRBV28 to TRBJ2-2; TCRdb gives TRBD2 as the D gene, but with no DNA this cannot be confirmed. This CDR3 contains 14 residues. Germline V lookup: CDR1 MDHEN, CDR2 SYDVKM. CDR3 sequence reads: CASSLGLAGRELFF. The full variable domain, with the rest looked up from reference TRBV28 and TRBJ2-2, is DVKVTQSSRYLVKRTGEKVFLECVQDMDHENMFWYRQDPGLGLRLIYFSYDVKMKEKGDIPEGYSVSREKKERFSLILESASTNQTSMYLCASSLGLAGRELFFGEGSRLTVL.

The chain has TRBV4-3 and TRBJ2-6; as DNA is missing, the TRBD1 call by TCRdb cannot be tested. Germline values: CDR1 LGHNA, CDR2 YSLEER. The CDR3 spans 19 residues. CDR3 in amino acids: CASSQGQFTLLSGANVLTF.

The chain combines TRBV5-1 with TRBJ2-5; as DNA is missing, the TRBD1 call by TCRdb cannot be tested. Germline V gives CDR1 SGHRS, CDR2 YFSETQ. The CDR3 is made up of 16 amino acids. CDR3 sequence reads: CASSTSGTGGMETQYF.

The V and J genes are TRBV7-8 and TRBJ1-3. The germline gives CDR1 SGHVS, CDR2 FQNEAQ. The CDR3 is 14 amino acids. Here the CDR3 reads CASSFSTSGNTIYF.

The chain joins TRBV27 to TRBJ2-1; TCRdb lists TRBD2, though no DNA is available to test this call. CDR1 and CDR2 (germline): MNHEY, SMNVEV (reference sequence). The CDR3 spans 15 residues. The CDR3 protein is CASSPDYPSYNEQFF.

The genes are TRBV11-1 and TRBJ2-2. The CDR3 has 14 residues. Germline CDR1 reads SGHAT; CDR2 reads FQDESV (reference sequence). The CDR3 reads CASSLERDTGELFF.

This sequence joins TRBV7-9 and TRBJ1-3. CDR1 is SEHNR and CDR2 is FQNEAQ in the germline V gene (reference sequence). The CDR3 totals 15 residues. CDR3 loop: CASSRTDSPGNTIYF.

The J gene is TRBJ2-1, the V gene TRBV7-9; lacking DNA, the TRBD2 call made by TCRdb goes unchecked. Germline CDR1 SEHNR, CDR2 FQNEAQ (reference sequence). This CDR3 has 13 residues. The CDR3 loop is CASTPSGRNEQFF.

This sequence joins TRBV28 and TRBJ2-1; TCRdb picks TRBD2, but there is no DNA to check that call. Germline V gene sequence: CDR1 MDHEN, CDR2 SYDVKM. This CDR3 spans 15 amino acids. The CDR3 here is CASSLTVDPDHEQFF.

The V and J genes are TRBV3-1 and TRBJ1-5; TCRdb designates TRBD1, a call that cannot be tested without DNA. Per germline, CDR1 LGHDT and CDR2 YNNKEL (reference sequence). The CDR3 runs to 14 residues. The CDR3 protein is CASSRAGGNQPQHF.

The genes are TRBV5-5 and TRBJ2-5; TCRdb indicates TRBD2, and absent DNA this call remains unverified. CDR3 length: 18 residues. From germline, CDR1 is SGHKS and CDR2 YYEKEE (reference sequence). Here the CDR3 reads CASSTRAASGRLQETQYF.

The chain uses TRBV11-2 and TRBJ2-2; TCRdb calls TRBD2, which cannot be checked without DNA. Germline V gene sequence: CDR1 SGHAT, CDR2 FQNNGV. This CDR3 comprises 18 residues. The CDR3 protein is CASSFTPSGGANTGELFF.

CDR3 in amino acids: CASRTTTVSEKLFF. The J gene is TRBJ1-4, the V gene TRBV7-2. Per germline, CDR1 SGHTA and CDR2 FQGNSA. There are 14 residues in the CDR3.

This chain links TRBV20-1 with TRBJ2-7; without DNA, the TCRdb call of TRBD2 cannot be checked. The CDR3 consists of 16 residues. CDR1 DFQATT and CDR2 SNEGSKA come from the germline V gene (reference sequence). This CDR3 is CSAKFPGLAGSYEQYF.

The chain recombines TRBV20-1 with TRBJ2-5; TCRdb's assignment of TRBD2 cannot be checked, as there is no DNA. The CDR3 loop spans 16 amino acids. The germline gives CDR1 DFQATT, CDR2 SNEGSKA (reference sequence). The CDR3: CSARDQIAGVKRTQYF.

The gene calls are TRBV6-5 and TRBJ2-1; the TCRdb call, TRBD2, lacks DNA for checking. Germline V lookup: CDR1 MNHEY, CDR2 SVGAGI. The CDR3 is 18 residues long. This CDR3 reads CASSYSVSGGPSYNEQFF.

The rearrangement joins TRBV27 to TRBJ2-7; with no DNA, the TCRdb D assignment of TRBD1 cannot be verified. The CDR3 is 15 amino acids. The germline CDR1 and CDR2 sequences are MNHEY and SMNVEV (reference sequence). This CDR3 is CASSRSGTESYEQYF.